The 24 T cell receptor beta chains reported below all come from one sample, sequenced in a study of blood T cell repertoires in COVID-19. The method was immunoSEQ multiplex PCR; TCRdb's version includes in-frame clones alone and lacks a portion of them. The table has 200,000 to 250,000 clones, 70% to 90% seen once. The sequenced sample consisted of PBMCs or T cells enriched from blood (not recorded which). The receptors derive from a man aged 25-40 years who had recovered from COVID-19.

DNA for the CDR3: TGCGCCAGCAGTCTAATAGTCTACGAGCAGTACTTC. Amino acids: CASSLIVYEQYF. The V and J genes are TRBV10-2 and TRBJ2-7; D uncertain. V shed 5 bases and J shed 3 bases, with 8 bases lying between them. The CDR3 sequence is 12 residues long. From germline, CDR1 is WSHSY and CDR2 SAAADI.

The chain employs TRBV5-1 and TRBJ2-3; 8 bases line up with TRBD2. V shed 4 bases and J 8 bases; nucleotides not matched to a gene: 18. CDR1 is SGHRS and CDR2 is YFSETQ in the germline V gene. CDR3 length: 17 amino acids. The CDR3 DNA sequence: TGCGCCAGCAGCCCCCAGATCGGAGCGGGAGTTGGGAGTACGCAGTATTTT. Translated, it gives CASSPQIGAGVGSTQYF.

This clone was observed once. V and J are TRBV21-1 and TRBJ1-5; TRBD1, the table's D call, lacks a check against the DNA. TRBV21-1 is shown as a pseudogene. The length of the CDR3 is 13 residues. CDR3 DNA: TGTGCCAGTTTTACAGTTAACAATCAGCCCCAGCATTTT. Residues: CASFTVNNQPQHF.

The count of this clone is one. The chain recombines TRBV6-5 with TRBJ2-7; 8 nucleotides match TRBD1. Germline CDR1 MNHEY, CDR2 SVGAGI. This CDR3 is 16 amino acids long. Unmatched junction bases numbered 11, after V lost 4 bases and J lost 3 bases. The CDR3 is CASSSTGTGSVYEQYF. The DNA of the CDR3 is TGTGCCAGCAGTTCCACCGGGACAGGTTCGGTCTACGAGCAGTACTTC.

The V gene is TRBV6-5, the J gene TRBJ1-4; 7 bases map to TRBD1. This CDR3 region has 14 residues. Germline V lookup: CDR1 MNHEY, CDR2 SVGAGI. The ends lost 6 bases at V and 7 bases at J; junction bases unmatched: 8. The CDR3 sequence: CASRWDRGFEKLFF. DNA of the CDR3: TGTGCCAGCAGGTGGGACAGAGGGTTTGAAAAACTGTTTTTT.

V and J are TRBV7-2 and TRBJ2-7, with D possibly being TRBD2 (6 bases). Germline CDR1 is SGHTA and CDR2 is FQGNSA. This CDR3 has 14 residues. V lost 5 bases and J lost 2, with 13 bases in between. The CDR3 DNA reads as TGTGCCAGCAGCCCCTATCGACTAGCCTACGAGCAGTACTTC. Amino acids: CASSPYRLAYEQYF.

The V and J genes are TRBV30 and TRBJ1-6, with D tentatively TRBD1 (6 bases). The V and J ends lost 0 bases and 8 bases respectively, with 11 bases between them. The CDR3 runs 14 residues. CDR1 and CDR2 (germline): GTSNPN, SVGIG (reference sequence). CDR3 in DNA: TGTGCCTGGAGTGTTCGGCCAGGGGATTCACCCCTCCACTTT. It codes for CAWSVRPGDSPLHF.

In its sample, this clone was seen once. This chain uses TRBV30 with TRBJ2-7; the D gene is possibly TRBD1 (6 bases). V was shortened by 5 bases and J by 0 bases, with 17 bases between the two germline ends. Germline CDR1 GTSNPN, CDR2 SVGIG (reference sequence). This CDR3 has 15 residues. The CDR3 loop reads CAWHQQGQSSYEQYF. In DNA, the CDR3 is TGTGCCTGGCACCAACAGGGACAAAGCTCCTACGAGCAGTACTTC.

J is TRBJ2-1 and V is TRBV7-9, with D perhaps matching TRBD1 (6 bases). Per the germline V gene, CDR1 is SEHNR and CDR2 is FQNEAQ (reference sequence). Trimming cost V 6 bases and J 8 bases, with 17 bases left between them. This CDR3 has 14 residues. CDR3 residues: CASSVPGASHEQFF. The CDR3 nucleotides read TGTGCCAGCAGTGTGCCAGGGGCATCCCATGAGCAGTTCTTC.

The chain recombines TRBV2 with TRBJ1-2; D not certain. Trimming removed 6 bases at V and 0 bases at J, with 11 bases between. The CDR3 contains 14 residues. Germline V gene data show CDR1 as SNHLY and CDR2 as FYNNEI. CDR3 coding DNA: TGTGCCAGCAGATGGGAGAAGTCTAACTATGGCTACACCTTC. The encoded protein is CASRWEKSNYGYTF.

The DNA for the CDR3 is TGTGCCAGCAGCTCGGCAGCGACGACCTACGAGCAGTACTTC. This gives the protein CASSSAATTYEQYF. The rearrangement joins TRBV5-6 to TRBJ2-7; D is uncertain. The CDR3 loop spans 14 amino acids. V was trimmed by 3 bases and J by 2 bases, leaving 12 bases between them. Germline-derived CDR1 and CDR2 are SGHDT and YYEEEE.

This sequence joins TRBV5-1 and TRBJ1-4, with D hard to call. Trimming removed 2 bases at V and 6 bases at J, with 11 bases between. The CDR3 runs 14 residues. The germline CDR1 and CDR2 sequences are SGHRS and YFSETQ. The CDR3 is CASSFSGSDEKLFF. CDR3 sequence (DNA): TGCGCCAGCAGCTTCTCAGGCTCAGATGAAAAACTGTTTTTT. Filled out from reference TRBV5-1 and TRBJ1-4, the complete variable domain reads KAGVTQTPRYLIKTRGQQVTLSCSPISGHRSVSWYQQTPGQGLQFLFEYFSETQRNKGNFPGRFSGRQFSNSRSEMNVSTLELGDSALYLCASSFSGSDEKLFFGSGTQLSVL.

The V call is TRBV25-1, the J call TRBJ2-7, with 7 bases matching TRBD1. Germline loops: CDR1 MGHDK, CDR2 SYGVNS. The V and J ends lost 4 bases and 0 bases, in that order; junction bases with no gene match: 3. This CDR3 has 14 residues. Here the CDR3 reads CASSVDRNSYEQYF. The CDR3 DNA reads TGTGCCAGCAGTGTGGACAGGAACTCCTACGAGCAGTACTTC.

This clone was picked up a small number of times. The chain couples TRBV19 to TRBJ2-2, with TRBD1 identical over 7 bases. Germline V gene sequence: CDR1 LNHDA, CDR2 SQIVND (reference sequence). The V segment lost 6 bases and the J segment 5 bases; nucleotides outside the gene matches: 15. CDR3 length equals 17 residues. CDR3 bases: TGTGCCAGTAGCAAACGACCCGACAGGGCTGGGACCGGGGAGCTGTTTTTT. Translating it yields CASSKRPDRAGTGELFF.

The chain combines TRBV18 with TRBJ2-1; TRBD2 matches at 11 bases. The CDR3 covers 14 residues. The junction had 1 base not matched to a gene; V was cut back by 3 bases and J by 6 bases. Germline V gene lookup returns CDR1 KGHSH and CDR2 LQKENI. CDR3 sequence: CASSPGLAANEQFF. The DNA for the CDR3 is TGTGCCAGCTCACCGGGACTAGCGGCCAATGAGCAGTTCTTC.

The DNA of the CDR3 is TGTGCCAGCAGTTTACGTGGGCAGCCTGGCAATGAGCAGTTCTTC. This codes for CASSLRGQPGNEQFF. V gene TRBV6-5 combines with J gene TRBJ2-1; unclear D gene. In germline, CDR1 is MNHEY, CDR2 SVGAGI. Trimming removed 4 bases at V and 6 bases at J, with 16 bases between. The CDR3 consists of 15 residues.

J is TRBJ2-7 and V is TRBV19; a possible D gene is TRBD1 (6 bases). Germline V gene data show CDR1 as LNHDA and CDR2 as SQIVND (reference sequence). The CDR3 runs to 16 residues. Trimming pared 4 bases from V and 2 bases from J, leaving 18 bases between. CDR3 residues: CASSTLGHNGTYEQYF. CDR3 bases: TGTGCCAGTAGTACGTTGGGACACAACGGGACCTACGAGCAGTACTTC.

The genes are TRBV9 and TRBJ2-1; 8 nucleotides align to TRBD2. V shed 7 bases and J 0 bases; nucleotides not matched to a gene: 6. The germline V gene encodes CDR1 SGDLS and CDR2 YYNGEE. This CDR3 region has 15 residues. CDR3 amino acids: CASGESGGSYNEQFF. The CDR3 nucleotides read TGTGCCAGCGGCGAAAGCGGGGGCTCCTACAATGAGCAGTTCTTC.

In this sample, this clone turned up a few times. The CDR3 loop reads CASRELAKNIQYF. The CDR3 nucleotides read TGTGCCAGCAGAGAGCTAGCCAAAAACATTCAGTACTTC. The chain is built from TRBV7-2 and TRBJ2-4; D unresolved. Germline V gives CDR1 SGHTA, CDR2 FQGNSA. Trimming shortened V by 6 bases and J by 0 bases, and 6 bases separated the two germline ends. The CDR3 is made up of 13 amino acids.

The chain is built from TRBV5-1 and TRBJ2-1, with TRBD2 matching over 7 bases. CDR3 size: 16 residues. The germline V gene encodes CDR1 SGHRS and CDR2 YFSETQ. With 2 bases clipped from V and 10 bases from J, the junction kept 15 bases outside the gene matches. In nucleotides, the CDR3 is TGCGCCAGCAGCTTTAGAACGGGAGGAGCTTTACAGGAGCAGTTCTTC. This translates into CASSFRTGGALQEQFF.

This clone came up once. The CDR3 sequence: CASSPWDRGGNEQFF. CDR3 DNA sequence: TGTGCCAGCAGCCCCTGGGACAGGGGGGGCAATGAGCAGTTCTTC. V and J are TRBV7-9 and TRBJ2-1, with TRBD1 matching 11 bases. V shed 5 bases, J shed 6 bases, and the junction held 6 bases outside the gene matches. The CDR3 totals 15 residues. Germline V gene sequence: CDR1 SEHNR, CDR2 FQNEAQ (reference sequence).

DNA for the CDR3: TGTGCCAGCAGCTTGGGCAGAGGGCAGATCGGGGAGCTGTTTTTT. It yields the protein CASSLGRGQIGELFF. V usage is TRBV5-4 and J usage is TRBJ2-2; weak D call: TRBD2 (5 bases). The CDR3 is made up of 15 amino acids. CDR1 SGHNT and CDR2 YYREEE come from the germline V gene (reference sequence). V lost 0 bases, J lost 7 bases, and 13 bases lay in between. The full variable domain, rest sourced from reference TRBV5-4 and TRBJ2-2, is ETGVTQSPTHLIKTRGQQVTLRCSSQSGHNTVSWYQQALGQGPQFIFQYYREEENGRGNFPPRFSGLQFPNYSSELNVNALELDDSALYLCASSLGRGQIGELFFGEGSRLTVL.

The CDR3: CASSREGAPNEKLFF. CDR3 DNA sequence: TGTGCCAGCAGCCGCGAGGGGGCTCCTAATGAAAAACTGTTTTTT. The rearrangement joins TRBV4-2 to TRBJ1-4, with 7 bases matching TRBD1. Germline V gives CDR1 LGHNA, CDR2 YNFKEQ. This CDR3 has 15 amino acids. Trimming took 4 bases from V and 3 from J; bases not matched to a gene: 5.

The chain employs TRBV7-8 and TRBJ2-1; a weak D match, TRBD2 (6 bases). CDR1 and CDR2 (germline): SGHVS, FQNEAQ. This CDR3 contains 15 residues. V shed 4 bases and J shed 5 bases, with 15 bases lying between them. The CDR3 DNA is TGTGCCAGCAGCTATTCCGCGGGAATCCACAATGAGCAGTTCTTC. Its translation: CASSYSAGIHNEQFF.